Shown below are 21 T cell receptor beta chains from a single sample sequenced in a study of neoadjuvant anti-PD-1 for oral cavity cancer. Profiled with immunoSEQ multiplex PCR; TCRdb holds only in-frame clones, not every one. The repertoire consists of around 5,800 clones, with roughly 54% occurring once and the leading ten covering 7% to 7.5%. Time point specified: after neoadjuvant nivolumab, at surgical resection. This material consisted of tumor tissue, taken after nivolumab (anti-PD-1) treatment. All receptors derive from a person aged 35 to 85 with oral cavity squamous cell carcinoma.

This clone has just one count. CDR3 protein: CASSLWGLDTGELFF. The CDR3 bases are TGTGCCAGCAGCTTATGGGGGCTTGACACCGGGGAGCTGTTTTTT. The rearrangement links TRBV5-6 to TRBJ2-2; D perhaps matches TRBD1 (6 bases). The germline gives CDR1 SGHDT, CDR2 YYEEEE. Trimming took off 2 bases at V and 3 bases at J, with 11 bases between the two ends. This CDR3 region has 15 residues.

This rearrangement joins TRBV5-4 to TRBJ2-7; 9 nucleotides align to TRBD1. Germline V CDR1 and CDR2: SGHNT, YYREEE (reference sequence). This CDR3 comprises 16 residues. J lost 3 bases, V lost 5 bases, and 12 bases had no gene match. CDR3: CASSRRWGQGFYEQYF. In DNA form, the CDR3 reads TGTGCCAGCAGTCGTAGGTGGGGACAGGGTTTCTACGAGCAGTACTTC.

V gene TRBV5-4 combines with J gene TRBJ1-2; D unclear. CDR1 and CDR2 (germline): SGHNT, YYREEE (reference sequence). Deletions cut 2 bases from V and 5 bases from J, with 4 bases between. The CDR3 contains 11 residues. The CDR3 loop reads CASSFGYGYTF. The DNA for the CDR3 is TGTGCCAGCAGCTTTGGGTATGGCTACACCTTC.

Sample share makes this clone medium-sized. The V call is TRBV6-6, the J call TRBJ1-6; tentatively, D is TRBD1 (5 bases). This CDR3 has 13 amino acids. Per the germline V gene, CDR1 is MNHNY and CDR2 is SVGAGI (reference sequence). V was shortened by 8 bases and J by 6 bases, with 11 bases between the two germline ends. The CDR3 coding sequence is TGTGCCAGCCTGGGGGACGGTAATTCACCCCTCCACTTT. It specifies CASLGDGNSPLHF.

The rearrangement joins TRBV7-8 to TRBJ2-7; TRBD2 is a possible D gene (5 bases). The CDR3 sequence is 14 residues long. The germline V gene encodes CDR1 SGHVS and CDR2 FQNEAQ. The V gene lost 5 bases and the J gene lost 4 bases, with 15 bases spanning the gap. The CDR3 spells CASSRVALGYEQYF. The CDR3 bases are TGTGCCAGCAGCCGCGTAGCGTTGGGATACGAGCAGTACTTC.

This sequence joins TRBV27 and TRBJ2-2; TRBD2 is a possible D gene (6 bases). Trimming took off 3 bases at V and 3 bases at J, with 14 bases between the two ends. The germline V gene has CDR1 MNHEY and CDR2 SMNVEV (reference sequence). The CDR3 sequence is 16 residues long. CDR3 DNA: TGTGCCAGCAGTTTTCTTACGGGAGCCCACACCGGGGAGCTGTTTTTT. Translation gives CASSFLTGAHTGELFF.

This rearrangement joins TRBV7-9 to TRBJ2-1, with D perhaps matching TRBD2 (5 bases). Germline V CDR1 and CDR2: SEHNR, FQNEAQ (reference sequence). The CDR3 totals 14 residues. V lost 1 base to trimming and J lost 15 bases, with 19 bases between them. CDR3 loop: CASSLGASSESLFF. CDR3 bases: TGTGCCAGCAGCTTAGGGGCTAGCAGCGAGTCGCTGTTCTTC.

This clone has a single count. The chain uses TRBV27 and TRBJ1-1, with D maybe TRBD1 (5 bases). The germline V and J ends were trimmed by 6 bases and 4 bases, with 15 bases remaining between them. This CDR3 has 14 amino acids. From germline, CDR1 is MNHEY and CDR2 SMNVEV (reference sequence). Written as DNA, the CDR3 is TGTGCCAGCAGCTTAAGAAAGGGGTCCACTGAAGCTTTCTTT. Translation gives CASSLRKGSTEAFF.

The genes are TRBV5-6 and TRBJ1-2; D not certain. The germline V gene has CDR1 SGHDT and CDR2 YYEEEE. The CDR3 sequence is 17 residues long. The V end lost 0 bases, the J end lost 1 base, and 16 bases lay between the germline ends. The chain's CDR3 is CASSLGEVRHRNYGYTF. The CDR3 DNA is TGTGCCAGCAGCTTGGGGGAGGTTCGACACCGTAACTATGGCTACACCTTC.

The V gene is TRBV5-1, the J gene TRBJ1-6, with D possibly TRBD1 on 6 matching bases. V was clipped by 0 bases and J by 8 bases, with 12 bases between them. CDR1 and CDR2 (germline): SGHRS, YFSETQ. The CDR3 loop spans 15 amino acids. The CDR3 protein is CASSLEPGEDSPLHF. CDR3 coding DNA: TGCGCCAGCAGCTTGGAACCAGGGGAGGATTCACCCCTCCACTTT.

This sequence joins TRBV7-2 and TRBJ2-7, with D unresolved. CDR3 length: 12 amino acids. Trimming removed 1 base at V and 6 bases at J, with 7 bases between. Per the germline V gene, CDR1 is SGHTA and CDR2 is FQGNSA. The CDR3 bases are TGTGCCAGCAGCTTAGACTTCCGCGAGCAGTACTTC. Translated: CASSLDFREQYF.

This clone occurred a few times. The chain recombines TRBV11-2 with TRBJ2-3, with D perhaps TRBD1 (5 bases). Germline values: CDR1 SGHAT, CDR2 FQNNGV. The CDR3 is made up of 15 amino acids. V lost 1 base to trimming and J lost 0 bases, with 8 bases between them. The CDR3 sequence is CASSLGRVSTDTQYF. CDR3 in DNA: TGTGCCAGCAGCTTAGGCAGGGTCAGCACAGATACGCAGTATTTT.

The genes are TRBV7-2 and TRBJ2-5; 11 bases agree with TRBD2. The CDR3 spans 16 residues. After removal of 5 bases from V and 7 bases from J, the junction contained 12 bases not matched to a gene. CDR1 and CDR2 (germline): SGHTA, FQGNSA. The CDR3 loop is CASSPGTSGASGTQYF. In nucleotides, the CDR3 is TGTGCCAGCAGCCCGGGGACTAGCGGAGCCTCGGGGACCCAGTACTTC.

In its sample, this clone was seen once. This chain uses TRBV7-8 with TRBJ1-6; D remains unclear. Between the trimmed V and J ends, which lost 0 bases and 8 bases, there was a span of 5 bases. Germline V lookup: CDR1 SGHVS, CDR2 FQNEAQ. The CDR3 is 13 amino acids. The CDR3 here is CASSLALDSPLHF. CDR3 in DNA: TGTGCCAGCAGCTTAGCCTTGGATTCACCCCTCCACTTT. The full variable domain, its missing parts supplied by reference TRBV7-8 and TRBJ1-6, is GAGVSQSPRYKVAKRGQDVALRCDPISGHVSLFWYQQALGQGPEFLTYFQNEAQLDKSGLPSDRFFAERPEGSVSTLKIQRTQQEDSAVYLCASSLALDSPLHFGNGTRLTVT.

This clone was counted only a few times. This chain uses TRBV5-5 with TRBJ1-4, with D hard to call. CDR1 and CDR2 (germline): SGHKS, YYEKEE (reference sequence). The V and J ends lost 0 bases and 2 bases respectively, with 17 bases between them. The length of the CDR3 is 18 residues. The DNA of the CDR3 is TGTGCCAGCAGCTTGGCCTTGGGCTTCAGAAGCACTAATGAAAAACTGTTTTTT. It specifies CASSLALGFRSTNEKLFF. Full variable domain (outside the CDR3, taken from reference TRBV5-5 and TRBJ1-4): DAGVTQSPTHLIKTRGQQVTLRCSPISGHKSVSWYQQVLGQGPQFIFQYYEKEERGRGNFPDRFSARQFPNYSSELNVNALLLGDSALYLCASSLALGFRSTNEKLFFGSGTQLSVL.

The rearrangement uses TRBV5-1 and TRBJ1-5; D ambiguous. Germline V gives CDR1 SGHRS, CDR2 YFSETQ. The CDR3 consists of 12 residues. The ends were cut back, 4 bases at V and 6 bases at J, with 8 bases in the middle. The CDR3 protein is CASSPEGQPQHF. Here the CDR3 DNA reads TGCGCCAGCAGCCCGGAGGGTCAGCCCCAGCATTTT.

Only a few counts were recorded for this clone. The gene calls are TRBV14 and TRBJ2-3; 7 nucleotides agree with TRBD2. From germline, CDR1 is SGHDN and CDR2 FVKESK. Trimming took 2 bases from V and 0 from J; bases not matched to a gene: 8. The length of the CDR3 is 17 residues. CDR3 sequence (DNA): TGTGCCAGCAGCCAAAGAGGTGTTAGCGGGAGCACAGATACGCAGTATTTT. Translating gives CASSQRGVSGSTDTQYF.

The rearrangement joins TRBV6-5 to TRBJ2-2; the D gene could be TRBD1 or TRBD2 (5 bases each). The V gene's germline CDR1 is MNHEY and CDR2 SVGAGI. The CDR3 runs to 16 residues. The V end lost 0 bases, the J end lost 4 bases, and 12 bases lay between the germline ends. The CDR3 DNA reads TGTGCCAGCAGTTACTCGAGGGCAGGGCGCACCGGGGAGCTGTTTTTT. It codes for CASSYSRAGRTGELFF.

As regards this clone: Since the CDR3 does not end with the conserved phenylalanine or tryptophan, this likely comes from a read error. The limits of the CDR3 on the DNA are not certain, so only TCRdb's listed CDR3 is given. V and J are TRBV5-4 and TRBJ2-3; TRBD2, the D gene given by the table, was not confirmed from the DNA. CDR1 is SGHNT, CDR2 YYREEE, per germline (reference sequence). The CDR3 is 11 amino acids in total, end residues counted. The CDR3 region is CASSLMMERRI.

This clone was detected a few times. The rearrangement links TRBV6-1 to TRBJ2-7; the match to TRBD1 covers 7 bases. This CDR3 is 15 amino acids long. Germline CDR1 reads MNHNS; CDR2 reads SASEGT. V shed 6 bases, J shed 0 bases, and the junction held 8 bases outside the gene matches. The CDR3 nucleotides are TGTGCCAGCAGCCATAACCAGGGGGACTCCTACGAGCAGTACTTC. Translated, it gives CASSHNQGDSYEQYF.

The rearrangement joins TRBV6-6 to TRBJ1-5; possibly TRBD1 for D (5 bases). V was shortened by 2 bases and J by 3 bases, with 8 bases between the two germline ends. Germline CDR1 and CDR2: MNHNY and SVGAGI (reference sequence). The CDR3 runs 14 residues. CDR3 nucleotide sequence: TGTGCCAGCAGTTACCCAGGGACCAATCAGCCCCAGCATTTT. Its protein product is CASSYPGTNQPQHF.